This T cell receptor beta chain was sequenced during a study of blood T cell repertoires in COVID-19. With V trimmed by 0 bases and J by 5 bases, 6 bases remained unmatched. Germline V CDR1 and CDR2: MNHEY, SVGAGI. The CDR3 extends over 16 amino acids. Those enrolled, adults aged about 18 to 89 years, came from about two dozen US areas. Clinical history reported by participants formed the basis on which cohorts were assigned. Original analysis: Quantification of nucleated cells was approximated via reference gene primer amplification. TCRdb keeps only in-frame clones here, not all; method: immunoSEQ multiplex PCR. Clone size and the V and J calls come from that table; the DNA yielded D and trimming. This table has approximately 450,000 clones, about 85% appearing once.

The rearrangement uses TRBV6-5 and TRBJ1-1; 10 nucleotides match TRBD1. This sequence was found in a woman younger than 30 with acute COVID-19. Specimen: PBMCs or T cells enriched from blood (not recorded which). CDR3 sequence reads: CASSYSRGQGFTEAFF. CDR3 nucleotide sequence: TGTGCCAGCAGTTACTCAAGGGGACAGGGGTTTACTGAAGCTTTCTTT.